This TCR beta chain was documented in a study of T cells after yellow fever vaccination. This clonotype was seen a handful of times. Its target is not known. Study conclusions and caveats: The secondary response was weaker but peaked faster, day 5 versus 15. Any FACS-sorted repertoire could hold abundant clonotypes that contaminate it from the bulk population.

V was shortened by 2 bases and J by 3 bases, with 10 bases between the two germline ends. The CDR3 is made up of 15 amino acids. Germline V gene sequence: CDR1 MNHEY, CDR2 SVGEGT. TCRdb reanalysed the 5' RACE reads using MiXCR and keeps one entry per CDR3 protein. This sample has some 200,000 distinct CDR3 sequences, with around 10% found just once. The clonotype originates from a young man who received the YFV17D yellow fever vaccine. This chain uses TRBV6-2 or TRBV6-3 with TRBJ2-2; no firm D call. This specimen consisted of CD8+ T cells sorted from PBMCs, obtained 15 days after the yellow fever booster vaccination. CDR3 region: CASSYRVLDTGELFF. The CDR3 DNA reads TGTGCCAGCAGTTACCGGGTCTTAGACACCGGGGAGCTGTTTTTT.